Listed here is a single T cell receptor beta chain. Trimming removed 2 bases from V and 1 base from J, with 8 bases in between. Germline CDR1 and CDR2: MNHEY and SMNVEV (reference sequence). The CDR3 length is 14 residues. Primers included in the PCR were 60 Vbeta and 13 Jbeta primers. Data came from immunoSEQ multiplex PCR; TCRdb stores just in-frame clones and leaves some out. Found here are some 150,000 clones, 70% to 80% of them singletons; the top ten hold 2% to 2.5%. This sample was taken from a study of cytomegalovirus exposure and HLA in healthy donors. Study information: A preliminary data release comprised around 85 million unique TCRs obtained from HLA-typed donors.

The V gene is TRBV27, the J gene TRBJ1-1; D gene ambiguous. The TCR was taken from an older woman in good health and CMV-seropositive. The material sequenced was PBMCs. CDR3 sequence: CASSLQAGNTEAFF. The CDR3 coding sequence is TGTGCCAGCAGTTTACAGGCGGGGAACACTGAAGCTTTCTTT.